One sample yielded the 16 T cell receptor beta chains listed below, sequenced in a study of blood T cell repertoires in COVID-19. This table comes from immunoSEQ multiplex PCR, and its TCRdb copy is limited to in-frame clones, with some not included. The data hold 200,000 to 250,000 clones, with around 85% observed a single time. The sample comprised peripheral blood. The receptors come from a woman in her seventies with COVID-19, enrolled during active disease.

V usage is TRBV9 and J usage is TRBJ2-2, with 9 bases fitting TRBD1. V was pared by 0 bases and J by 3 bases, with 6 bases of the junction left unmatched. The CDR3 extends over 17 amino acids. The germline V gene encodes CDR1 SGDLS and CDR2 YYNGEE. CDR3 DNA: TGTGCCAGCAGCGTAGACCCTACAGGGGGCGACACCGGGGAGCTGTTTTTT. Translation gives CASSVDPTGGDTGELFF.

This rearrangement joins TRBV2 to TRBJ1-1, with D unclear. Germline values: CDR1 SNHLY, CDR2 FYNNEI. Trimming removed 5 bases at V and 1 base at J, with 14 bases between. CDR3 length equals 15 residues. CDR3 loop: CASSRGPTRNTEAFF. The DNA for the CDR3 is TGTGCCAGCAGTCGAGGACCCACTAGGAACACTGAAGCTTTCTTT.

V and J are TRBV9 and TRBJ1-1, with TRBD1 as a possible D gene (5 bases). V dropped 2 bases and J dropped 2 bases, with 10 bases sitting between them. Germline V gives CDR1 SGDLS, CDR2 YYNGEE. This CDR3 has 14 residues. The CDR3 is CASSVSTDNTEAFF. The CDR3, as DNA: TGTGCCAGCAGCGTTTCGACAGACAACACTGAAGCTTTCTTT. The whole variable domain, filled in from reference TRBV9 and TRBJ1-1, reads DSGVTQTPKHLITATGQRVTLRCSPRSGDLSVYWYQQSLDQGLQFLIQYYNGEERAKGNILERFSAQQFPDLHSELNLSSLELGDSALYFCASSVSTDNTEAFFGQGTRLTVV.

V and J are TRBV4-3 and TRBJ2-5, with D possibly being TRBD1 (6 bases). The CDR3 runs 17 residues. The V and J ends lost 6 bases and 2 bases respectively, with 22 bases between them. The germline V gene has CDR1 LGHNA and CDR2 YSLEER. Here the CDR3 reads CASRHDGVQGIQETQYF. CDR3 nucleotide sequence: TGCGCCAGCAGGCATGATGGCGTCCAGGGGATACAAGAGACCCAGTACTTC.

This chain connects TRBV6-6 to TRBJ2-5; maybe TRBD2 (5 bases). Germline assignment: CDR1 MNHNY and CDR2 SVGAGI (reference sequence). The CDR3 consists of 16 residues. The V end was cut by 8 bases, the J end by 2 bases, with 21 bases between. The CDR3 DNA follows: TGTGCCAGCCTCCCTTTCGGGGAAGTGGGGCAAGAGACCCAGTACTTC. Amino acids: CASLPFGEVGQETQYF.

The rearrangement uses TRBV9 and TRBJ1-6, with 9 bases lining up with TRBD1. Trimming took 1 base from V and 7 from J; bases not matched to a gene: 3. Germline V gene data show CDR1 as SGDLS and CDR2 as YYNGEE. This CDR3 is built from 15 residues. CDR3 nucleotides: TGTGCCAGCAGCGTACGGACAGGGGAGAATTCACCCCTCCACTTT. It is translated as CASSVRTGENSPLHF.

V and J are TRBV6-4 and TRBJ1-2; D not resolved. The germline V gene encodes CDR1 MRHNA and CDR2 SNTAGT. CDR3 length: 18 amino acids. Trimming removed 10 bases from V and 4 bases from J, with 31 bases in between. CDR3 bases: TGTGCCAACGCTAAGACCATGCGGGTTAATATAGTCCTCTATGGCTACACCTTC. Amino acid sequence: CANAKTMRVNIVLYGYTF.

The chain is built from TRBV19 and TRBJ2-7; a possible D gene is TRBD1 (5 bases). The CDR3 spans 15 residues. The germline gives CDR1 LNHDA, CDR2 SQIVND (reference sequence). V was clipped by 1 base and J by 3 bases, with 13 bases between them. Written as DNA, the CDR3 is TGTGCCAGTAGTATAGGGTGGGGCGGATTCTACGAGCAGTACTTC. This encodes CASSIGWGGFYEQYF.

The rearrangement links TRBV7-8 to TRBJ2-1, with 8 bases matching TRBD1. The V segment lost 5 bases and the J segment 7 bases; nucleotides outside the gene matches: 10. This CDR3 comprises 15 residues. Germline V lookup: CDR1 SGHVS, CDR2 FQNEAQ. CDR3 region: CASSPGQGVRNEQFF. CDR3 coding DNA: TGTGCCAGCAGCCCAGGACAGGGAGTAAGGAATGAGCAGTTCTTC.

The gene calls are TRBV7-3 and TRBJ2-1; perhaps TRBD2 as D (6 bases). Germline assignment: CDR1 SGHTA and CDR2 FQGTGA. The CDR3 runs to 15 residues. V was cut by 6 bases and J by 5 bases, with 17 bases left in between. CDR3 region: CASRASGEFHNEQFF. CDR3 nucleotide sequence: TGTGCCAGCAGGGCCTCGGGGGAGTTCCACAATGAGCAGTTCTTC.

V is TRBV27 and J is TRBJ2-1; 9 nucleotides agree with TRBD2. The CDR3 spans 15 residues. Unmatched junction bases numbered 7, after V lost 2 bases and J lost 8 bases. Germline V gene sequence: CDR1 MNHEY, CDR2 SMNVEV (reference sequence). Here the CDR3 reads CASSLGGGAVDEQFF. The CDR3 DNA reads TGTGCCAGCAGTTTAGGCGGGGGGGCCGTGGATGAGCAGTTCTTC.

The chain links TRBV5-4 to TRBJ1-1; 7 bases align to TRBD1. The CDR3 runs to 14 residues. CDR1 and CDR2 (germline): SGHNT, YYREEE (reference sequence). V lost 3 bases and J lost 7; bases outside the gene matches: 9. CDR3 in amino acids: CASSSQTGRYEAFF. In nucleotides, the CDR3 is TGTGCCAGCAGCTCCCAGACAGGGAGATATGAAGCTTTCTTT.

The V gene is TRBV10-2, the J gene TRBJ1-2, with D perhaps TRBD1 (6 bases). With 2 bases removed from V and 8 bases from J, the gap between germline ends came to 9 bases. CDR3 length equals 12 residues. Germline CDR1 and CDR2: WSHSY and SAAADI. CDR3 residues: CASSERGGGYTF. CDR3 nucleotide sequence: TGCGCCAGCAGTGAGAGAGGGGGAGGCTACACCTTC.

The chain uses TRBV27 and TRBJ2-1, with D possibly matching TRBD1 (6 bases). Trimming shortened V by 5 bases and J by 7 bases, and 15 bases separated the two germline ends. CDR1 is MNHEY, CDR2 SMNVEV, per germline (reference sequence). The CDR3 contains 14 residues. This chain's CDR3 is CASSPSRQANEQFF. DNA of the CDR3: TGTGCCAGCAGTCCCTCCAGACAGGCTAATGAGCAGTTCTTC.

This sequence joins TRBV7-2 and TRBJ2-1; D remains unclear. Germline V gene data show CDR1 as SGHTA and CDR2 as FQGNSA. The CDR3 runs 15 residues. V lost 1 base and J lost 0, with 7 bases in between. The CDR3 sequence: CASSLETYSYNEQFF. The CDR3 DNA is TGTGCCAGCAGCTTAGAGACTTACTCCTACAATGAGCAGTTCTTC.

The rearrangement joins TRBV2 to TRBJ2-5; 13 bases are shared with TRBD2. V shed 6 bases and J 1 base; nucleotides not matched to a gene: 2. Germline V gene sequence: CDR1 SNHLY, CDR2 FYNNEI. The CDR3 runs to 15 residues. The chain's CDR3 is CASRRTSGSQETQYF. The CDR3 DNA follows: TGTGCCAGCAGAAGGACTAGCGGGAGCCAAGAGACCCAGTACTTC.